The rows below give T cell receptor beta chains drawn from one sample of a study of human T cells and chemical hapten exposure. From the RACE reads, TCRdb called clonotypes with MiXCR, one entry per CDR3 protein. The sample consists of around 360,000 distinct CDR3 sequences, about 6.9% of them appearing once. Sequencing was performed on whole blood, taken in connection with sensitization to the hapten diphenylcyclopropenone (DPC). These receptors were obtained from a woman aged 18-29 years with alopecia areata. Some clones in this sample may be carry-over from other donors' samples. CDR3s include the opening cysteine and the closing phenylalanine or tryptophan. The D gene is left open where the match is weak. Clone size is given for some rows only: seen once, a few or many times, or a class if the clone is expanded.

D gene,clone size,J gene,V gene,CDR3 protein,CDR3 DNA
.,many,TRBJ1-1,TRBV12-3/TRBV12-4,CASSIVRDTEAFF,TGTGCCAGCAGTATCGTCCGAGATACTGAAGCTTTCTTT
.,many,TRBJ1-1,TRBV12-3/TRBV12-4,CASSPQQVNTEAFF,TGTGCCAGCAGCCCCCAACAGGTGAACACTGAAGCTTTCTTT
.,few,TRBJ2-3,TRBV27,CASSIVRTGTNQYF,TGTGCCAGCAGTATAGTGCGGACCGGGACAAATCAGTATTTT
.,.,TRBJ1-6,TRBV6-6,CASSYSQQNTLHF,TGTGCCAGCAGTTACTCTCAACAAAACACCCTCCACTTT
.,few,TRBJ1-5,TRBV6-2/TRBV6-3,CASLPSGPRGNQPQHF,TGTGCCAGCCTGCCTTCCGGGCCGCGGGGCAATCAGCCCCAGCATTTT
.,.,TRBJ1-1,TRBV12-3/TRBV12-4,CASSQPGLNTEAFF,TGTGCCAGCAGTCAACCGGGCTTGAACACTGAAGCTTTCTTT
.,.,TRBJ1-5,TRBV6-1,CASSEDGDSNQPQHF,TGTGCCAGCAGTGAGGATGGGGATAGCAATCAGCCCCAGCATTTT
.,many,TRBJ1-2,TRBV27,CASSLDMYGGYTF,TGTGCCAGCAGTCTCGACATGTATGGAGGCTACACCTTC
.,.,TRBJ2-7,TRBV16,CASSPWSSYEQYF,TGTGCCAGCAGCCCGTGGAGCTCCTACGAGCAGTACTTC
.,.,TRBJ2-1,TRBV27,CASSSDSIINEQFF,TGTGCCAGCAGTTCGGACTCTATCATCAATGAGCAGTTCTTC
.,many,TRBJ2-5,TRBV5-1,CASSWGEETQYF,TGCGCCAGCAGCTGGGGAGAAGAGACCCAGTACTTC
.,.,TRBJ1-2,TRBV7-2,CASSSSTANYGYTF,TGTGCCAGCAGCTCTTCGACAGCTAACTATGGCTACACCTTC
.,many,TRBJ2-5,TRBV20-1,CSARVDNQETQYF,TGCAGTGCCCGGGTGGATAACCAAGAGACCCAGTACTTC
.,.,TRBJ1-3,TRBV4-2,CASSQEKPWGAAGNTIYF,TGTGCCAGCAGCCAAGAAAAGCCGTGGGGGGCGGCTGGAAACACCATATATTTT
.,.,TRBJ2-2,TRBV4-3,CASSQEYGGNTGELFF,TGCGCCAGCAGCCAAGAATACGGGGGTAACACCGGGGAGCTGTTTTTT
TRBD1,few,TRBJ1-2,TRBV29-1,CSVWAGQGYGYTF,TGCAGCGTTTGGGCGGGACAGGGTTATGGCTACACCTTC
.,few,TRBJ2-3,TRBV2,CASSQPQGGTQYF,TGTGCCAGCAGTCAACCACAGGGCGGTACGCAGTATTTT
TRBD1,many,TRBJ1-2,TRBV20-1,CSAPDRAIYGYTF,TGCAGTGCTCCGGACAGGGCTATCTATGGCTACACCTTC
.,.,TRBJ2-3,TRBV18,CASSPSSIAQYF,TGTGCCAGCTCACCGTCGAGCATCGCGCAGTATTTT
TRBD1,many,TRBJ2-5,TRBV6-5,CASSSGTGKTQYF,TGTGCCAGCAGTTCCGGGACAGGGAAGACCCAGTACTTC
.,.,TRBJ2-7,TRBV20-1,CSATSRRGRYEQYF,TGCAGTGCTACGAGCCGTCGGGGACGCTACGAGCAGTACTTC
.,.,TRBJ1-2,TRBV28,CASSWTRGYTF,TGTGCCAGCAGTTGGACGCGGGGCTACACCTTC
TRBD1,few,TRBJ2-2,TRBV11-2,CASSHYGQGGTGELFF,TGTGCCAGCAGCCATTATGGACAGGGTGGCACCGGGGAGCTGTTTTTT
TRBD1,few,TRBJ1-6,TRBV28,CASSRSDRGRPPLHF,TGTGCCAGCAGTCGCTCCGACAGGGGGCGTCCACCCCTCCACTTT
.,few,TRBJ1-1,TRBV2,CASGDGRTTEAFF,TGTGCCAGCGGGGACGGGAGGACCACTGAAGCTTTCTTT
.,few,TRBJ1-3,TRBV7-2,CASSLGGGTGNTIYF,TGTGCCAGCAGCTTAGGTGGGGGAACTGGAAACACCATATATTTT
.,medium-sized,TRBJ1-1,TRBV4-3,CASSREAETEAFF,TGCGCCAGCAGCCGGGAGGCGGAAACTGAAGCTTTCTTT
TRBD2,many,TRBJ2-7,TRBV20-1,CSARDGERTSVYEQYF,TGCAGTGCTAGAGATGGGGAGCGGACTAGCGTCTACGAGCAGTACTTC
.,many,TRBJ1-1,TRBV4-2,CASSQDRTGIMNTEAFF,TGTGCCAGCAGCCAAGATCGTACAGGGATCATGAACACTGAAGCTTTCTTT
TRBD2,.,TRBJ2-7,TRBV4-3,CASSLMGRGVGEQYF,TGCGCCAGCAGCCTTATGGGACGGGGGGTTGGTGAGCAGTACTTC
.,many,TRBJ2-2,TRBV5-1,CASSEGLGTGELFF,TGCGCCAGCAGCGAGGGCCTGGGGACCGGGGAGCTGTTTTTT
.,many,TRBJ1-4,TRBV6-1,CASSERQSNEKLFF,TGTGCCAGCAGTGAGAGGCAGAGTAATGAAAAACTGTTTTTT
.,.,TRBJ2-1,TRBV11-1,CASSLGRGLGNEQFF,TGTGCCAGCAGCTTAGGGCGGGGGCTGGGGAATGAGCAGTTCTTC
.,few,TRBJ2-3,TRBV12-3/TRBV12-4,CASSIRLVSDTQYF,TGTGCCAGCAGTATACGACTAGTGTCAGATACGCAGTATTTT
TRBD1,few,TRBJ2-1,TRBV14,CASSQDIGGFHEQFF,TGTGCCAGCAGCCAAGATATAGGGGGCTTCCATGAGCAGTTCTTC
.,many,TRBJ2-7,TRBV7-6,CASSLFGGVNYEQYF,TGTGCCAGCAGCTTATTCGGCGGGGTTAACTACGAGCAGTACTTC
.,many,TRBJ1-1,TRBV14,CASSQYQGSTEAFF,TGTGCCAGCAGCCAATATCAGGGCAGCACTGAAGCTTTCTTT